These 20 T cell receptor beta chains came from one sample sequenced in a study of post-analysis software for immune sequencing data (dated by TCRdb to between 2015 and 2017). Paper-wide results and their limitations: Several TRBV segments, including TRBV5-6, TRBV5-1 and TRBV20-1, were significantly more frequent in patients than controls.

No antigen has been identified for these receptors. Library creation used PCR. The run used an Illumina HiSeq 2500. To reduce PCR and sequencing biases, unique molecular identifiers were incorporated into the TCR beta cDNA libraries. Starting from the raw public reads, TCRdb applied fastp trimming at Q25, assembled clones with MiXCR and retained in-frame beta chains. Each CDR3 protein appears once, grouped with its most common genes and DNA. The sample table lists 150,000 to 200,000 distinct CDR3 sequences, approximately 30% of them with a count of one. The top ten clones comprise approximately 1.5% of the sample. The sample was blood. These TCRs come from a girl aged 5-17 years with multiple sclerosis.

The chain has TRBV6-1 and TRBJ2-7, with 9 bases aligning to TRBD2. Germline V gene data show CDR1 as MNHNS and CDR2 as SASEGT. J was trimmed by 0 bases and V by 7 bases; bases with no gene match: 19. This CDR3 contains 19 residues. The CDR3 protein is CASNPGRTVLAGGSYEQYF. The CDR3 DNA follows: TGTGCCAGCAACCCGGGACGGACGGTACTAGCGGGCGGCTCCTACGAGCAGTACTTC.

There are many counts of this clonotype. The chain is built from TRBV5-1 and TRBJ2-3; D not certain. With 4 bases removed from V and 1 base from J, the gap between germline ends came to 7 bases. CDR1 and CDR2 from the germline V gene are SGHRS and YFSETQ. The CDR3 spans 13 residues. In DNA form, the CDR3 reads TGCGCCAGCAGCCCATCAGGCACAGATACGCAGTATTTT. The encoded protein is CASSPSGTDTQYF.

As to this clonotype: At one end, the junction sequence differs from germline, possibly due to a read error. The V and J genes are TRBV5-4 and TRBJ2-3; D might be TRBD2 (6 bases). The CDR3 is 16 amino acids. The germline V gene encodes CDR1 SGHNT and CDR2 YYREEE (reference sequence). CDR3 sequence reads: CASSLGGIGFTDTQYF. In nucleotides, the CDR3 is TGTGCCAGCAGTTTGGGGGGAATCGGGTTCACAGATACGCAGTATTTT.

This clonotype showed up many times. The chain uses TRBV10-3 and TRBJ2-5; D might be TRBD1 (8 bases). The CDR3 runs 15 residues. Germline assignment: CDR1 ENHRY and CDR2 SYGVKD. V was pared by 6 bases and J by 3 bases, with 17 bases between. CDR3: CAISKDTGGEETQYF. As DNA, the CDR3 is TGTGCCATCAGCAAAGATACAGGGGGGGAAGAGACCCAGTACTTC.

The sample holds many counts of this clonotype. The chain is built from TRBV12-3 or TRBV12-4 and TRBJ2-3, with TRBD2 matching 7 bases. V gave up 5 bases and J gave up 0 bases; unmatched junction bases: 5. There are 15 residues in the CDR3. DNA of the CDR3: TGTGCCAGCAGTCCCCCTAGCGGAAGCACAGATACGCAGTATTTT. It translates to CASSPPSGSTDTQYF.

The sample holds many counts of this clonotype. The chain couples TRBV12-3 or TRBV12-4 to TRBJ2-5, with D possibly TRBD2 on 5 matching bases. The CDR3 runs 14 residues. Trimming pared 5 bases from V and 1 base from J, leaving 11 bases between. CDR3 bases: TGTGCCAGCAGTCAATCGGACTTCCAAGAGACCCAGTACTTC. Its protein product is CASSQSDFQETQYF.

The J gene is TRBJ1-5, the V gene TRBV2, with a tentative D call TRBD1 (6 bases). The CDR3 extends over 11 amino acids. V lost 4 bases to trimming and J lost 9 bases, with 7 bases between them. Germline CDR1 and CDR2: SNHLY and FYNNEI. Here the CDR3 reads CASSAQGPQHF. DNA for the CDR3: TGTGCCAGCAGTGCACAGGGGCCCCAGCATTTT.

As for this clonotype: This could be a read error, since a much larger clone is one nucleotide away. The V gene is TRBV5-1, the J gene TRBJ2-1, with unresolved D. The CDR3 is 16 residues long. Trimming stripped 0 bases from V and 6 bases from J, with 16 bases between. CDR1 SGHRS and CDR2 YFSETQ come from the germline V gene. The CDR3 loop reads CASSLASGTPLNEQFF. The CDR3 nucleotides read TGCGCCAGCAGCTTGGCCTCAGGAACTCCACTCAATGAGCAGTTCTTC.

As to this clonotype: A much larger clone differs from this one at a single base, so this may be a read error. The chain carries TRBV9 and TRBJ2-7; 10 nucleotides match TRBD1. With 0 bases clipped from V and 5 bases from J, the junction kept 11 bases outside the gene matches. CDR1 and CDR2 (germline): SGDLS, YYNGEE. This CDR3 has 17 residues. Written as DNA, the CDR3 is TGTGCCAGCAGCGTAGCAGGTTGGGACAGGGGAAGTGACGAGCAGTACTTC. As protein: CASSVAGWDRGSDEQYF.

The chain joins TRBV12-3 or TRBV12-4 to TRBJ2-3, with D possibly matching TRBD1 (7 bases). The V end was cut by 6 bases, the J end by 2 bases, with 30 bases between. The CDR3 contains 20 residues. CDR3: CASRAWTPGGGPDHTDTQYF. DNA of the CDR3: TGTGCCAGCAGAGCCTGGACACCCGGAGGGGGCCCTGATCACACAGATACGCAGTATTTT.

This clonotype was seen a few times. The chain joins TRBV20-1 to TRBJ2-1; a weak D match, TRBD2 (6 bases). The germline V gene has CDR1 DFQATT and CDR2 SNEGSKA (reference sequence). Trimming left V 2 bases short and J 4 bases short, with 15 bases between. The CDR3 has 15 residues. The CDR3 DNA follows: TGCAGTGCTAGACTCCGGGGACTGCTTTACAATGAGCAGTTCTTC. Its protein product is CSARLRGLLYNEQFF.

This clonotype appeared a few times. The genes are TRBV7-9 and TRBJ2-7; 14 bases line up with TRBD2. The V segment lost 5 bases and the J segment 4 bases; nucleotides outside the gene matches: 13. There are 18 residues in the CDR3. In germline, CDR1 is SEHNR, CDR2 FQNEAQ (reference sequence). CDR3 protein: CASSPPEGLAGVVYEQYF. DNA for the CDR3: TGTGCCAGCAGCCCACCGGAGGGACTAGCGGGAGTAGTGTACGAGCAGTACTTC.

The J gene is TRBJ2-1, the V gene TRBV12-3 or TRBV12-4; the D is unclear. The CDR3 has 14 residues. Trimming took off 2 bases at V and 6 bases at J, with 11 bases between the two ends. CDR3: CASSLPPKFNEQFF. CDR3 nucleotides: TGTGCCAGCAGTTTACCTCCTAAGTTCAATGAGCAGTTCTTC.

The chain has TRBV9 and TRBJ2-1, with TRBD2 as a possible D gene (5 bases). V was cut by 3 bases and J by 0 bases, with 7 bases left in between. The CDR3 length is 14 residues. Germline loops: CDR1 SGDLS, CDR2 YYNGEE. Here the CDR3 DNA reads TGTGCCAGCAGCGGCCGGGACTCCTACAATGAGCAGTTCTTC. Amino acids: CASSGRDSYNEQFF.

CDR3 sequence: CASSNRDREDRPQHF. For the CDR3, the DNA is TGTGCCAGCAGTAACCGGGACAGGGAGGATCGGCCCCAGCATTTT. The J gene is TRBJ1-5, the V gene TRBV12-3 or TRBV12-4; 9 positions match TRBD1. V was pared by 5 bases and J by 9 bases, with 11 bases of the junction left unmatched. The CDR3 runs to 15 residues.

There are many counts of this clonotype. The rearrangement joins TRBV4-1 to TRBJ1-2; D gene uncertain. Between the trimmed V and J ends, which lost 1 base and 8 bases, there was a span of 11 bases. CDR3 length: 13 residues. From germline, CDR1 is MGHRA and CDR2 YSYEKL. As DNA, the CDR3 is TGCGCCAGCAGCCAAGGTCCCGCGGCGGGCTACACCTTC. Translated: CASSQGPAAGYTF.

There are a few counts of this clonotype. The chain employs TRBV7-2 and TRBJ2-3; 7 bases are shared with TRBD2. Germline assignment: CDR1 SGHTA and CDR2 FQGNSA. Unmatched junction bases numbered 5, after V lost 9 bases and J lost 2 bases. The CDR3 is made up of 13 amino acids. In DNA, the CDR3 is TGTGCCAGAGGCGGGAGCAACACAGATACGCAGTATTTT. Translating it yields CARGGSNTDTQYF.

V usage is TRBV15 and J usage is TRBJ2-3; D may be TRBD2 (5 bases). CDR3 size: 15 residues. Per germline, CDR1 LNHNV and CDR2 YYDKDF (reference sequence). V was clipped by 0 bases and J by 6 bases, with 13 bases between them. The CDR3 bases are TGTGCCACCAGCAGAGATGGGAGCGGCTCGGATACGCAGTATTTT. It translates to CATSRDGSGSDTQYF. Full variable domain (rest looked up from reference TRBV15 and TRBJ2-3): DAMVIQNPRYQVTQFGKPVTLSCSQTLNHNVMYWYQQKSSQAPKLLFHYYDKDFNNEADTPDNFQSRRPNTSFCFLDIRSPGLGDTAMYLCATSRDGSGSDTQYFGPGTRLTVL.

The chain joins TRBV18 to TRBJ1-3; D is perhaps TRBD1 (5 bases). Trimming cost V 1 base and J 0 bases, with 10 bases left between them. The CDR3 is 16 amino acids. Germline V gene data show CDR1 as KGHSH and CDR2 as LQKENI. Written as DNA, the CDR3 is TGTGCCAGCTCACCACAGGGGTTGGGCTCTGGAAACACCATATATTTT. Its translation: CASSPQGLGSGNTIYF.

The CDR3 region is CASSQEARQGDTQYF. The CDR3 region has the DNA TGTGCCAGCAGCCAAGAGGCCCGGCAAGGAGATACGCAGTATTTT. V is TRBV3-1 and J is TRBJ2-3, with no clear D. The CDR3 length is 15 residues. The germline gives CDR1 LGHDT, CDR2 YNNKEL (reference sequence). Trimming took off 0 bases at V and 5 bases at J, with 12 bases between the two ends.